In this sample, the clone carrying this T cell receptor (beta chain) turned up once. Selected positively for CCR7 and CD45RO-negative, naive CD8 cells excluded terminally differentiated effector memory CD45RA+ cells. The data derive from a study of shared clonotypes between healthy human individuals. Here immunoSEQ multiplex PCR was the method, and the copy in TCRdb shows in-frame clones only, minus some. The top ten hold 1% to 1.5% of the sample, which has 1.5 million to 2.5 million clones, 85% to 95% seen once. Germline V gives CDR1 MNHEY, CDR2 SMNVEV (reference sequence). CDR3 length: 14 residues. The ends lost 6 bases at V and 6 bases at J; junction bases unmatched: 8.

Sequencing input: naive CD8+ T cells sorted from blood. The clonotype was recovered from a man between 18 and 35 years old in good health. The chain links TRBV27 to TRBJ2-1; TRBD2 matches 7 bases. CDR3 protein: CASSFTSAANEQFF. CDR3 DNA: TGTGCCAGCAGCTTTACTAGCGCGGCCAATGAGCAGTTCTTC.